Presented here are 18 T cell receptor beta chains from one specimen sequenced in a study of cytomegalovirus exposure and HLA in healthy donors. The PCR had 60 Vbeta and 13 Jbeta primers. TCRdb keeps only in-frame clones here, not all; method: immunoSEQ multiplex PCR. The sample has over 120,000 clones; approximately 82% are singletons. The sample comprised PBMCs. All receptors come from a woman aged 55-70 years in good health and CMV-seropositive.

The rearrangement uses TRBV28 and TRBJ2-4; 8 nucleotides align to TRBD2. From germline, CDR1 is MDHEN and CDR2 SYDVKM. The J segment lost 9 bases and the V segment lost 1 base, leaving 5 bases of the junction unmatched. CDR3 length equals 14 residues. The CDR3 region has the DNA TGTGCCAGCAGTTTATCGGCGGGAGGAGGCATTCAGTACTTC. This encodes CASSLSAGGGIQYF.

The rearrangement links TRBV6-6 to TRBJ2-1; D not certain. CDR1 is MNHNY, CDR2 SVGAGI, per germline (reference sequence). The CDR3 has 12 residues. V was shortened by 0 bases and J by 8 bases, with 5 bases between the two germline ends. The CDR3 DNA is TGTGCCAGCAGTTACTCTACAGATGAGCAGTTCTTC. Translating gives CASSYSTDEQFF.

The chain recombines TRBV30 with TRBJ1-4, with D maybe TRBD1 (6 bases). This CDR3 is built from 14 residues. The germline V and J ends were trimmed by 7 bases and 0 bases, with 12 bases remaining between them. Germline V gene lookup returns CDR1 GTSNPN and CDR2 SVGIG (reference sequence). CDR3 DNA sequence: TGTGCCTTCTCTACAGGGACAACTAATGAAAAACTGTTTTTT. This gives the protein CAFSTGTTNEKLFF.

The sample holds a few counts of this clone. This chain links TRBV7-2 with TRBJ1-6, with a weak D call TRBD1 (6 bases). The V end lost 3 bases, the J end lost 6 bases, and 15 bases lay between the germline ends. The length of the CDR3 is 16 residues. Germline loops: CDR1 SGHTA, CDR2 FQGNSA. The CDR3 bases are TGTGCCAGCAGCTTTATGGACAGCGCCAGTAATTCACCCCTCCACTTT. Its protein product is CASSFMDSASNSPLHF. Looking up the rest from reference TRBV7-2 and TRBJ1-6 gives the full variable domain: GAGVSQSPSNKVTEKGKDVELRCDPISGHTALYWYRQSLGQGLEFLIYFQGNSAPDKSGLPSDRFSAERTGGSVSTLTIQRTQQEDSAVYLCASSFMDSASNSPLHFGNGTRLTVT.

This chain connects TRBV30 to TRBJ2-7; a weak D match, TRBD2 (6 bases). The CDR3 has 14 residues. V shed 4 bases and J shed 2 bases, with 15 bases lying between them. Per germline, CDR1 GTSNPN and CDR2 SVGIG (reference sequence). In DNA, the CDR3 is TGTGCCTGGACCCCCGGGACGGGGGCCTACGAGCAGTACTTC. Amino acid sequence: CAWTPGTGAYEQYF. The variable domain in full, with the rest retrieved from reference TRBV30 and TRBJ2-7, is SQTIHQWPATLVQPVGSPLSLECTVEGTSNPNLYWYRQAAGRGLQLLFYSVGIGQISSEVPQNLSASRPQDRQFILSSKKLLLSDSGFYLCAWTPGTGAYEQYFGPGTRLTVT.

The rearrangement uses TRBV6-6 and TRBJ1-1; 9 bases are shared with TRBD1. V gave up 2 bases and J gave up 1 base; unmatched junction bases: 5. The CDR3 length is 16 residues. The V gene's germline CDR1 is MNHNY and CDR2 SVGAGI (reference sequence). The CDR3 spells CASSYLTGGKNTEAFF. CDR3 sequence (DNA): TGTGCCAGCAGTTACCTCACAGGGGGCAAGAACACTGAAGCTTTCTTT.

The V call is TRBV5-6, the J call TRBJ1-2; 9 positions agree with TRBD1. V lost 6 bases and J lost 5; bases outside the gene matches: 11. The germline V gene has CDR1 SGHDT and CDR2 YYEEEE. CDR3 length: 15 amino acids. CDR3 protein: CASTYLDRGGYGYTF. CDR3 nucleotides: TGTGCCAGCACCTATCTGGACAGGGGCGGATATGGCTACACCTTC.

The chain is built from TRBV11-3 and TRBJ2-1; TRBD2 agrees at 13 bases. Germline values: CDR1 SGHNT, CDR2 YENEEA. CDR3 length: 16 amino acids. J gave up 7 bases and V 4 bases, and 7 bases lay outside the gene matches. In DNA form, the CDR3 reads TGTGCCAGCAGCTCAAGGACTAGCGGGAGCTTTAATGAGCAGTTCTTC. Its protein product is CASSSRTSGSFNEQFF.

The chain combines TRBV5-1 with TRBJ2-3; 8 bases fit TRBD1. V trimming: 4 bases; J trimming: 1 base; junction bases outside the gene matches: 5. The germline CDR1 and CDR2 sequences are SGHRS and YFSETQ. The length of the CDR3 is 15 residues. The DNA of the CDR3 is TGCGCCAGCAGCAGGCCGGGACAGGGCACAGATACGCAGTATTTT. The encoded protein is CASSRPGQGTDTQYF.

This clone occurred once. The chain employs TRBV10-3 and TRBJ2-1; 11 bases line up with TRBD2. Unmatched junction bases numbered 2, after V lost 3 bases and J lost 4 bases. The germline gives CDR1 ENHRY, CDR2 SYGVKD. The CDR3 runs 15 residues. CDR3 bases: TGTGCCATCAGTGATACTAGCGGGGGTTACAATGAGCAGTTCTTC. It specifies CAISDTSGGYNEQFF.

The chain employs TRBV6-5 and TRBJ1-1; 10 bases are a match to TRBD1. After removal of 4 bases from V and 4 bases from J, the junction contained 6 bases not matched to a gene. The germline V gene encodes CDR1 MNHEY and CDR2 SVGAGI. This CDR3 contains 15 residues. The CDR3 loop is CASSWDRGGGTEAFF. The CDR3 bases are TGTGCCAGCAGTTGGGACAGGGGTGGTGGCACTGAAGCTTTCTTT.

This clone turned up a few times. The gene calls are TRBV30 and TRBJ2-1; maybe TRBD2 (6 bases). Germline CDR1 and CDR2: GTSNPN and SVGIG (reference sequence). V gave up 0 bases and J gave up 1 base, with 13 bases separating them. This CDR3 contains 16 residues. The CDR3 bases are TGTGCCTGGAGTGTACCCCGTGCGGGATCCTACAATGAGCAGTTCTTC. Encoded protein: CAWSVPRAGSYNEQFF.

This chain joins TRBV7-9 and TRBJ1-5; D possibly corresponds to TRBD1 (5 bases). This CDR3 is 18 amino acids long. Per germline, CDR1 SEHNR and CDR2 FQNEAQ (reference sequence). Between the trimmed V and J ends, which lost 1 base and 4 bases, there was a span of 20 bases. The CDR3 reads CASSLEFRAGTVNQPQHF. The CDR3 DNA sequence: TGTGCCAGCAGCTTAGAATTCAGGGCAGGCACCGTTAATCAGCCCCAGCATTTT. Combining the CDR3 with reference TRBV7-9 and TRBJ1-5 gives the whole variable domain DTGVSQNPRHKITKRGQNVTFRCDPISEHNRLYWYRQTLGQGPEFLTYFQNEAQLEKSRLLSDRFSAERPKGSFSTLEIQRTEQGDSAMYLCASSLEFRAGTVNQPQHFGDGTRLSIL.

The CDR3 protein is CASSFREGSNQPQHF. Here the CDR3 DNA reads TGTGCCAGCAGCTTCAGGGAGGGTAGCAATCAGCCCCAGCATTTT. The V gene is TRBV7-8, the J gene TRBJ1-5; tentative D call: TRBD1 (5 bases). Trimming pared 3 bases from V and 0 bases from J, leaving 9 bases between. The CDR3 covers 15 residues. Looked up from germline, CDR1 is SGHVS and CDR2 is FQNEAQ.

This CDR3 reads CASSLTSGFYEQYF. The CDR3 DNA sequence: TGTGCCAGCAGTTTAACTAGCGGATTCTACGAGCAGTACTTC. The chain recombines TRBV27 with TRBJ2-7; TRBD2 matches at 8 bases. With V trimmed by 2 bases and J by 3 bases, 3 bases remained unmatched. This CDR3 has 14 amino acids. Germline V lookup: CDR1 MNHEY, CDR2 SMNVEV (reference sequence).

The genes are TRBV4-3 and TRBJ2-1; tentative D call: TRBD1 (5 bases). The CDR3 length is 12 residues. Between the trimmed V and J ends, which lost 0 bases and 10 bases, there was a span of 7 bases. CDR1 is LGHNA and CDR2 is YSLEER in the germline V gene. The chain's CDR3 is CASSQEGHEQFF. For the CDR3, the DNA is TGCGCCAGCAGCCAAGAAGGACACGAGCAGTTCTTC.

This chain joins TRBV7-9 and TRBJ2-2; no clear D gene. CDR1 and CDR2 from the germline V gene are SEHNR and FQNEAQ (reference sequence). The V end lost 5 bases, the J end lost 6 bases, and 16 bases lay between the germline ends. The CDR3 has 15 residues. Written as DNA, the CDR3 is TGTGCCAGCAGCCCTTCTCAGGCTATCGCCGGGGAGCTGTTTTTT. It specifies CASSPSQAIAGELFF.

The chain employs TRBV5-1 and TRBJ2-1; D is possibly TRBD1 (5 bases). From germline, CDR1 is SGHRS and CDR2 YFSETQ. There are 13 residues in the CDR3. The V and J ends lost 4 bases and 8 bases respectively, with 13 bases between them. The DNA of the CDR3 is TGCGCCAGCAGCCTACAACAGGTAGATGAGCAGTTCTTC. Encoded protein: CASSLQQVDEQFF. Full variable domain (remainder filled in from reference TRBV5-1 and TRBJ2-1): KAGVTQTPRYLIKTRGQQVTLSCSPISGHRSVSWYQQTPGQGLQFLFEYFSETQRNKGNFPGRFSGRQFSNSRSEMNVSTLELGDSALYLCASSLQQVDEQFFGPGTRLTVL.